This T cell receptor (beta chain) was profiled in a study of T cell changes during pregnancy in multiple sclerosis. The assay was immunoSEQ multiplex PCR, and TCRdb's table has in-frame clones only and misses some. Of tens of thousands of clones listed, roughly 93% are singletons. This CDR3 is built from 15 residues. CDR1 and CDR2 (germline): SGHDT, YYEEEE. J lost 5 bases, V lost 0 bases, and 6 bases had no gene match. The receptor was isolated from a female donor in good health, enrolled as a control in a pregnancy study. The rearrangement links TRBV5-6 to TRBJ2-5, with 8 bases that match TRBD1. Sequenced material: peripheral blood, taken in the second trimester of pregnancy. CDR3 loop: CASSLGTGMGETQYF. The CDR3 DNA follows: TGTGCCAGCAGCTTGGGGACAGGGATGGGGGAGACCCAGTACTTC.